The clone carrying this TCR beta chain was found many times. This record belongs to a study of neurological immune-mediated disorders. Using its own MiXCR run on the 5' RACE reads, TCRdb lists one record per CDR3 protein. The data show 60,000 to 80,000 distinct CDR3 sequences, with approximately 4.6% seen just once and less than 3.5% held by the top ten. Germline assignment: CDR1 SGHKS and CDR2 YYEKEE (reference sequence). The CDR3 runs to 13 residues. With 0 bases clipped from V and 9 bases from J, the junction kept 3 bases outside the gene matches. The rearrangement links TRBV5-5 to TRBJ2-7; TRBD2 agrees at 10 bases. This TCR derives from a woman in her 50s with multiple sclerosis. Sequencing was carried out using PBMCs. As DNA, the CDR3 is TGTGCCAGCAGCTTGGATGCTAGCGGGAGGCAGTACTTC. It encodes CASSLDASGRQYF.